The 27 T cell receptor beta chains given below trace back to one sample, sequenced in a study of control samples from healthy donors and cancer patients (TCRdb year 2020). The library relied on the immunoSEQ multiplex PCR assay. This is the immuneACCESS table as TCRdb keeps it, with only in-frame sequences that have V and J called. A part of the clones is gone; compared with another copy, unresolved V genes explain less than half, and the rest is unexplained. The sample table lists under 200,000 clones, around 94% of them with a count of one. The ten largest clones add up to around 15% of the sample. Sample: PBMCs. These receptors all stem from a man in his 60s with colorectal cancer.

This clone was detected only once. The rearrangement links TRBV5-1 to TRBJ1-1; TRBD1 matches 11 bases. CDR1 SGHRS and CDR2 YFSETQ come from the germline V gene. This CDR3 spans 14 amino acids. Trimming cost V 3 bases and J 3 bases; bases outside gene matches: 1. This CDR3 is CASSSGQGDTEAFF. CDR3 nucleotide sequence: TGCGCCAGCAGCTCGGGACAGGGGGACACTGAAGCTTTCTTT.

V gene TRBV7-9 combines with J gene TRBJ2-4; 8 bases fit TRBD1. This CDR3 has 16 amino acids. The V and J ends lost 5 bases and 3 bases, in that order; junction bases with no gene match: 9. Germline lookup yields CDR1 SEHNR and CDR2 FQNEAQ (reference sequence). For the CDR3, the DNA is TGTGCCAGCAGCGGGCCGACAGGGGCGGGCAAAAACATTCAGTACTTC. Its protein is CASSGPTGAGKNIQYF. Using reference TRBV7-9 and TRBJ2-4 for the parts outside the CDR3, the full variable domain is DTGVSQNPRHKITKRGQNVTFRCDPISEHNRLYWYRQTLGQGPEFLTYFQNEAQLEKSRLLSDRFSAERPKGSFSTLEIQRTEQGDSAMYLCASSGPTGAGKNIQYFGAGTRLSVL.

The V and J genes are TRBV11-2 and TRBJ2-5; D unresolved. CDR3 length equals 14 residues. The germline CDR1 and CDR2 sequences are SGHAT and FQNNGV. Trimming shortened V by 1 base and J by 7 bases, and 13 bases separated the two germline ends. The CDR3 region has the DNA TGTGCCAGCAGCTTAGGAACGGATATGGGGACCCAGTACTTC. Amino acids: CASSLGTDMGTQYF.

This chain links TRBV6-5 with TRBJ1-5, with a possible D match to TRBD1 (6 bases). CDR1 MNHEY and CDR2 SVGAGI come from the germline V gene. CDR3 length equals 14 residues. Trimming pared 7 bases from V and 2 bases from J, leaving 12 bases between. The CDR3 bases are TGTGCCAGCACCCCGGGGGGCGGCAATCAGCCCCAGCATTTT. Translating it yields CASTPGGGNQPQHF.

This clone has just one count. V and J are TRBV5-6 and TRBJ1-6; D unclear. Germline V gene lookup returns CDR1 SGHDT and CDR2 YYEEEE. The V end lost 0 bases, the J end lost 4 bases, and 14 bases lay between the germline ends. The CDR3 runs 17 residues. CDR3 sequence reads: CASSLGRVGPYNSPLHF. DNA for the CDR3: TGTGCCAGCAGCTTGGGGCGGGTCGGACCTTATAATTCACCCCTCCACTTT.

The gene calls are TRBV10-3 and TRBJ1-2, with D uncertain. CDR3 length equals 16 residues. From germline, CDR1 is ENHRY and CDR2 SYGVKD. V was cut by 2 bases and J by 0 bases, with 13 bases left in between. This chain's CDR3 is CAISEGTDVSNYGYTF. The DNA for the CDR3 is TGTGCCATCAGTGAGGGAACAGACGTTTCTAACTATGGCTACACCTTC.

About this clone itself: Other DNA sequences in the same sample also yield this CDR3. The chain is built from TRBV19 and TRBJ1-2; perhaps TRBD1 as D (5 bases). Germline-derived CDR1 and CDR2 are LNHDA and SQIVND (reference sequence). This CDR3 comprises 13 residues. Deletions cut 1 base from V and 4 bases from J, with 7 bases between. CDR3 coding DNA: TGTGCCAGTAGTATAGGCAGGGTCTATGGCTACACCTTC. Its protein is CASSIGRVYGYTF.

This chain links TRBV18 with TRBJ2-3, with 7 bases fitting TRBD2. CDR3 length equals 13 residues. The germline gives CDR1 KGHSH, CDR2 LQKENI. J gave up 6 bases and V 6 bases, and 6 bases lay outside the gene matches. The CDR3 region is CASSPGGVDTQYF. The CDR3 coding sequence is TGTGCCAGCTCCCCGGGGGGAGTGGATACGCAGTATTTT.

This chain joins TRBV11-2 and TRBJ1-1; weak D call: TRBD1 (5 bases). Trimming pared 2 bases from V and 4 bases from J, leaving 11 bases between. CDR1 and CDR2 from the germline V gene are SGHAT and FQNNGV. The CDR3 spans 14 residues. CDR3: CASSLRLGVTEAFF. CDR3 in DNA: TGTGCCAGCAGCTTAAGATTAGGGGTCACTGAAGCTTTCTTT.

This CDR3 reads CAWSASGGPSNQPQHF. The CDR3 DNA follows: TGTGCCTGGAGTGCTTCAGGGGGCCCAAGCAATCAGCCCCAGCATTTT. The chain carries TRBV30 and TRBJ1-5, with TRBD1 matching over 8 bases. Germline V gene data show CDR1 as GTSNPN and CDR2 as SVGIG (reference sequence). CDR3 length: 16 residues. V trimming: 1 base; J trimming: 1 base; junction bases outside the gene matches: 6.

The chain links TRBV19 to TRBJ2-7, with 9 bases identical to TRBD1. CDR1 and CDR2 (germline): LNHDA, SQIVND (reference sequence). CDR3 length: 15 residues. Trimming took 1 base from V and 6 from J; bases not matched to a gene: 7. The DNA of the CDR3 is TGTGCCAGTAGTATAGTGAGGACAGGGGCAGCCGAGCAGTACTTC. Residues: CASSIVRTGAAEQYF.

The chain recombines TRBV6-5 with TRBJ1-1; tentative D call: TRBD1 (6 bases). Deletions cut 5 bases from V and 5 bases from J, with 9 bases between. Germline-derived CDR1 and CDR2 are MNHEY and SVGAGI. CDR3 length: 12 residues. The CDR3 DNA follows: TGTGCCAGCAGTAACAGGGTTACTGAAGCTTTCTTT. Protein sequence: CASSNRVTEAFF.

This chain uses TRBV29-1 with TRBJ2-1; TRBD2 matches at 8 bases. The V and J ends lost 3 bases and 7 bases, in that order; junction bases with no gene match: 2. The CDR3 consists of 12 residues. Germline CDR1 SQVTM, CDR2 ANQGSEA. In DNA, the CDR3 is TGCAGCGTTGAGGGACTAGTAAATGAGCAGTTCTTC. Protein sequence: CSVEGLVNEQFF.

V usage is TRBV2 and J usage is TRBJ1-5; D gene unclear. CDR1 and CDR2 from the germline V gene are SNHLY and FYNNEI. This CDR3 contains 15 residues. Trimming shortened V by 8 bases and J by 0 bases, and 14 bases separated the two germline ends. The CDR3 sequence is CASHDGRNSNQPQHF. CDR3 DNA: TGTGCCAGCCATGATGGACGGAATAGCAATCAGCCCCAGCATTTT.

This chain links TRBV12-5 with TRBJ1-2; 8 bases map to TRBD1. This CDR3 has 13 residues. Unmatched junction bases numbered 9, after V lost 6 bases and J lost 9 bases. Germline loops: CDR1 LGHNT, CDR2 FRNRAP. The CDR3 is CASGGQGAQSYTF. CDR3 nucleotide sequence: TGTGCTAGTGGAGGGCAGGGGGCGCAGAGCTACACCTTC.

V and J are TRBV29-1 and TRBJ1-2, with D maybe TRBD1 (6 bases). The CDR3 runs to 14 residues. V was shortened by 4 bases and J by 5 bases, with 17 bases between the two germline ends. Germline loops: CDR1 SQVTM, CDR2 ANQGSEA. The CDR3: CSVVPSGDWYGYTF. The CDR3 DNA follows: TGCAGCGTTGTCCCCTCAGGGGATTGGTATGGCTACACCTTC.

This chain connects TRBV14 to TRBJ2-2, with D perhaps TRBD2 (5 bases). V was trimmed by 1 base and J by 1 base, leaving 16 bases between them. CDR1 is SGHDN, CDR2 FVKESK, per germline. The CDR3 has 18 residues. The chain's CDR3 is CASSQVIWETLNTGELFF. The CDR3 DNA sequence: TGTGCCAGCAGCCAAGTAATTTGGGAGACCCTGAACACCGGGGAGCTGTTTTTT.

This rearrangement joins TRBV15 to TRBJ2-7; D assignment may be TRBD1 or TRBD2 (6 bases each). CDR1 is LNHNV, CDR2 YYDKDF, per germline (reference sequence). The ends were cut back, 5 bases at V and 1 base at J, with 12 bases in the middle. The CDR3 extends over 14 amino acids. Here the CDR3 reads CATSFGGGSYEQYF. The CDR3 bases are TGTGCCACCAGCTTCGGAGGGGGTTCCTACGAGCAGTACTTC.

This chain links TRBV11-2 with TRBJ1-2; perhaps TRBD1 as D (5 bases). The V end lost 5 bases, the J end lost 8 bases, and 9 bases lay between the germline ends. Germline CDR1 reads SGHAT; CDR2 reads FQNNGV. The CDR3 has 11 residues. The CDR3 DNA reads TGTGCCAGCAGCACGGGGGAAGGCTACACCTTC. This gives the protein CASSTGEGYTF. The complete variable domain, with remaining parts taken from reference TRBV11-2 and TRBJ1-2, reads EAGVAQSPRYKIIEKRQSVAFWCNPISGHATLYWYQQILGQGPKLLIQFQNNGVVDDSQLPKDRFSAERLKGVDSTLKIQPAKLEDSAVYLCASSTGEGYTFGSGTRLTVV.

This clone was seen just once. The CDR3 DNA sequence: TGTGCCATCAGTGAGTCGGAGGGGGCGTCAGATACGCAGTATTTT. This gives the protein CAISESEGASDTQYF. V and J are TRBV10-3 and TRBJ2-3; D possibly corresponds to TRBD1 (7 bases). CDR3 length: 15 amino acids. Trimming left V 0 bases short and J 4 bases short, with 11 bases between. The germline V gene encodes CDR1 ENHRY and CDR2 SYGVKD.

V is TRBV29-1 and J is TRBJ2-7; D may match TRBD1 or TRBD2 (5 bases each). Trimming cost V 7 bases and J 1 base, with 11 bases left between them. This CDR3 is built from 12 residues. Germline V gene lookup returns CDR1 SQVTM and CDR2 ANQGSEA. This chain's CDR3 is CSAWDGSYEQYF. The DNA of the CDR3 is TGCAGCGCCTGGGACGGTTCCTACGAGCAGTACTTC.

CDR3 coding DNA: TGCGCCAGCAGCCAAGTGTCGGGGCTCTATGGCTACACCTTC. It translates to CASSQVSGLYGYTF. J is TRBJ1-2 and V is TRBV4-1, with D tentatively TRBD1 (5 bases). Germline V gene data show CDR1 as MGHRA and CDR2 as YSYEKL. The V gene lost 1 base and the J gene lost 4 bases, with 10 bases spanning the gap. This CDR3 has 14 amino acids.

The chain employs TRBV19 and TRBJ2-7; 9 bases are shared with TRBD1. Trimming at V came to 3 bases and at J to 1 base, leaving 4 bases not matched to a gene. CDR3 length: 15 amino acids. In germline, CDR1 is LNHDA, CDR2 SQIVND (reference sequence). CDR3 in DNA: TGTGCCAGTAGTATTCGGGGACAGGGATCCTACGAGCAGTACTTC. Its protein product is CASSIRGQGSYEQYF.

The rearrangement links TRBV15 to TRBJ2-5; TRBD1 aligns across 10 bases. Trimming took 3 bases from V and 2 from J; bases not matched to a gene: 0. The CDR3 consists of 14 residues. The V gene's germline CDR1 is LNHNV and CDR2 YYDKDF (reference sequence). CDR3 protein: CATSRDRGQETQYF. CDR3 DNA sequence: TGTGCCACCAGCAGGGACAGGGGGCAAGAGACCCAGTACTTC.

The chain employs TRBV9 and TRBJ2-1; tentative D call: TRBD2 (5 bases). Germline V gives CDR1 SGDLS, CDR2 YYNGEE. Trimming left V 4 bases short and J 7 bases short, with 12 bases between. CDR3 length equals 13 residues. CDR3 DNA: TGTGCCAGCAGCCCCGGGATAGGGAATGAGCAGTTCTTC. Its translation: CASSPGIGNEQFF.

The rearrangement links TRBV6-6 to TRBJ1-1, with D unclear. The CDR3 totals 10 residues. The V and J ends lost 9 bases and 5 bases respectively, with 7 bases between them. CDR1 and CDR2 from the germline V gene are MNHNY and SVGAGI (reference sequence). The CDR3 protein is CASKETEAFF. The CDR3 nucleotides are TGTGCCAGTAAAGAGACTGAAGCTTTCTTT.

The J gene is TRBJ1-2, the V gene TRBV7-2; 7 nucleotides line up with TRBD1. Germline assignment: CDR1 SGHTA and CDR2 FQGNSA. V trimming: 6 bases; J trimming: 2 bases; junction bases outside the gene matches: 9. The CDR3 runs 15 residues. The CDR3 nucleotides are TGTGCCAGCAGTTCTCCTTACAGGGGAAACTATGGCTACACCTTC. Translation gives CASSSPYRGNYGYTF.